This paragraph covers one T cell receptor beta chain sequence. Antigen unknown. Alongside a J-beta primer mix, a sample-barcoded 5' primer served in a second PCR lasting about 7 to 12 cycles. One entry per CDR3 protein results from TCRdb running MiXCR on the 5' RACE reads. The profile shows some 1.4 million distinct CDR3 sequences, roughly 45% of them singletons. These data come from a study of blood T cells in healthy people across ages. Findings and caveats of the study: Relative to aged donors, long-lived donors carried more naive CD4+ cells and displayed higher diversity.

The clonotype was recovered from a young woman in good health. Sequencing input: blood.

CDR3 DNA: TGCAGTGCTAGGTTCCAGGGAACCATTCAGTACTTC. Its protein is CSARFQGTIQYF. The J gene is TRBJ2-4, the V gene TRBV20-1; TRBD1 might be the D (5 bases). Trimming took off 3 bases at V and 9 bases at J, with 12 bases between the two ends. The CDR3 sequence is 12 residues long. Germline assignment: CDR1 DFQATT and CDR2 SNEGSKA (reference sequence).